This T cell receptor beta chain was sequenced in a study of post-analysis software for immune sequencing data. Libraries were made from TCR beta cDNA, and they carried unique molecular identifiers. Some 500,000 cDNA molecules were obtained per 1 to 10 million input T cells. Using its own MiXCR run on the PCR reads, TCRdb lists one record per CDR3 protein. The sample shows 600,000 to 700,000 distinct CDR3 sequences, more than 50% of them seen only once. In this sample, this clonotype turned up a few times. The sample comprised blood. The origin of this receptor is a girl aged 2 to 9 with multiple sclerosis.

As DNA, the CDR3 is TGTGCCAGCAGCCAAGAGGGGTTTGGGTCCTACAATGAGCAGTTCTTC. Translation: CASSQEGFGSYNEQFF. The chain uses TRBV4-2 and TRBJ2-1, with D uncertain. Trimming took 0 bases from V and 1 from J, leaving 10 bases between them. Per the germline V gene, CDR1 is LGHNA and CDR2 is YNFKEQ. The CDR3 is 16 residues long.